Listed below are T cell receptor beta chains from one sample, sequenced in a study of blood T cell repertoires in COVID-19. Produced via immunoSEQ multiplex PCR; TCRdb's table is partial and in-frame only. This table has hundreds of thousands of clones, about 89% appearing once. The sequenced material came from PBMCs or T cells enriched from blood (not recorded which). These receptors were taken from a woman in her thirties or forties who had recovered from COVID-19. Both conserved end residues are part of each CDR3. The D gene is left open where the match is weak. Some rows mark clone size as missing; the rest say once, few, many or name a class of expanded clone.

cdr3_length	d_call	v_call	j_call	clone_size	cdr3_aa	cdr3_nt
17	TRBD1	TRBV7-2	TRBJ1-5	-	CASSLGGGQGGNQPQHF	TGTGCCAGCAGCTTAGGGGGGGGACAGGGCGGCAATCAGCCCCAGCATTTT
11	-	TRBV29-1	TRBJ2-7	once	CSVLTGGEQYF	TGCAGCGTTCTCACAGGCGGCGAGCAGTACTTC
13	-	TRBV9	TRBJ1-4	-	CASSVVDKGKLFF	TGTGCCAGCAGCGTAGTTGACAAAGGAAAACTGTTTTTT
15	TRBD2	TRBV7-7	TRBJ2-5	-	CASSLGLAGKETQYF	TGTGCTAGCAGCCTCGGACTAGCGGGGAAGGAGACCCAGTACTTC
17	-	TRBV7-3	TRBJ2-3	-	CASSPNRSPTGTDTQYF	TGTGCCAGCAGCCCTAACAGGAGCCCCACAGGGACAGATACGCAGTATTTT
18	TRBD2	TRBV5-1	TRBJ2-3	-	CASSKPGPGLAGGDTQYF	TGCGCCAGCAGCAAACCGGGACCGGGACTAGCGGGGGGAGATACGCAGTATTTT
16	TRBD2	TRBV3-1/TRBV3-2	TRBJ2-5	-	CASSQVAGGHQETQYF	TGTGCCAGCAGCCAAGTCGCGGGGGGACACCAAGAGACCCAGTACTTC
16	TRBD1	TRBV23-1	TRBJ1-5	few	CASSQSGQGANQPQHF	TGCGCCAGCAGTCAATCGGGACAGGGGGCGAATCAGCCCCAGCATTTT
17	-	TRBV28	TRBJ1-4	-	CASSLIPGGVVGEKLFF	TGTGCCAGCAGTTTAATCCCTGGGGGCGTGGTAGGTGAAAAACTGTTTTTT
14	TRBD1	TRBV19	TRBJ1-2	-	CASKARGDDYGYTF	TGTGCCAGTAAGGCCAGGGGGGACGACTATGGCTACACCTTC
14	-	TRBV6-1	TRBJ1-2	-	CASSEGDRNYGYTF	TGTGCCAGCAGTGAAGGAGACAGGAATTATGGCTACACCTTC
14	-	TRBV28	TRBJ1-6	-	CASTLGQYNSPLHF	TGTGCCAGCACCCTCGGACAGTATAATTCACCCCTCCACTTT
15	-	TRBV15	TRBJ1-4	-	CATSRGLGLNEKLFF	TGTGCCACCAGCAGAGGACTCGGACTGAATGAAAAACTGTTTTTT
15	TRBD1	TRBV27	TRBJ2-7	-	CASSLETGGSYEQYF	TGTGCCAGCAGTTTAGAGACAGGGGGCTCCTACGAGCAGTACTTC
15	TRBD1	TRBV24-1	TRBJ2-2	-	CATQPGQGAVGELFF	TGTGCCACTCAACCGGGACAGGGGGCCGTCGGGGAGCTGTTTTTT
16	TRBD1	TRBV4-1	TRBJ2-2	-	CASSSPGQGGTGELFF	TGCGCCAGCAGTTCCCCCGGACAGGGCGGCACCGGGGAGCTGTTTTTT
14	TRBD1	TRBV5-1	TRBJ2-3	once	CASRGQGAGDTQYF	TGCGCCAGCCGGGGACAGGGGGCGGGAGATACGCAGTATTTT
15	TRBD1	TRBV7-8	TRBJ2-7	few	CASSSRDRNHYEQYF	TGTGCCAGCAGCAGCCGGGACAGGAACCACTACGAGCAGTACTTC
13	TRBD2	TRBV5-1	TRBJ2-5	-	CASSFGGQETQYF	TGCGCCAGCAGCTTCGGGGGGCAAGAGACCCAGTACTTC
15	TRBD2	TRBV27	TRBJ2-1	-	CASSTGSGIPYEQFF	TGTGCCAGTTCTACGGGTAGCGGGATCCCCTATGAGCAGTTCTTC
16	TRBD1	TRBV11-2	TRBJ1-3	-	CASSLEQGISGNTIYF	TGTGCCAGCAGCTTAGAACAGGGGATCTCTGGAAACACCATATATTTT
16	TRBD2	TRBV9	TRBJ2-2	-	CASSSRGTRDTGELFF	TGTGCCAGCAGCTCTAGGGGGACTAGGGACACCGGGGAGCTGTTTTTT
14	TRBD1	TRBV7-2	TRBJ1-3	once	CASSSTGSGNTIYF	TGTGCCAGCAGCTCGACAGGGTCTGGAAACACCATATATTTT
16	TRBD1	TRBV5-1	TRBJ1-4	-	CASSGQGTATNEKLFF	TGCGCCAGCTCAGGACAGGGGACTGCAACTAATGAAAAACTGTTTTTT
17	TRBD1	TRBV6-2/TRBV6-3	TRBJ2-3	-	CASSYSRGTGGADTQYF	TGTGCCAGCAGTTACTCACGGGGGACAGGGGGCGCAGATACGCAGTATTTT